The 22 T cell receptor beta chains listed next were all sequenced from one sample in a study of CD8 T cells in Susac syndrome (dated by TCRdb to the late 2010s). The protocol used for the library was the immunoSEQ multiplex PCR assay. RNA was extracted using the RNeasy kit, and about 0.45 to 1 microgram was reverse transcribed with random hexamers. Through fastp at Q25 and MiXCR, TCRdb rebuilt clones from the public reads, retaining in-frame beta chains. Each CDR3 protein gets just one entry, which takes the most common genes and DNA from the rows behind it. The sample data list about 240,000 distinct CDR3 sequences, and about 95% of these were observed just once. The ten most abundant clones make up 0.095% to 0.12% of the sample. The specimen sequenced was CD4+ T cells from PBMCs. The receptors come from a human donor with Susac syndrome.

This clonotype was observed a single time. This sequence joins TRBV29-1 and TRBJ2-7; 7 bases are shared with TRBD1. V shed 6 bases, J shed 0 bases, and the junction held 11 bases outside the gene matches. In germline, CDR1 is SQVTM, CDR2 ANQGSEA. This CDR3 region has 15 residues. The CDR3 region is CSVRPGQLFSYEQYF. The DNA for the CDR3 is TGCAGCGTGAGGCCGGGACAGCTATTCTCCTACGAGCAGTACTTC.

The chain joins TRBV6-5 to TRBJ2-1; D tentatively fits TRBD1 or TRBD2 (5 bases each). Trimming shortened V by 10 bases and J by 2 bases, and 18 bases separated the two germline ends. Germline V gene data show CDR1 as MNHEY and CDR2 as SVGAGI. This CDR3 has 15 amino acids. CDR3 sequence (DNA): TGTGCCACTACGTGGGGCGGGCTAACCTACAATGAGCAGTTCTTC. Its translation: CATTWGGLTYNEQFF.

This sequence joins TRBV14 and TRBJ1-4; no definite D call. CDR3 length: 14 amino acids. Between the trimmed V and J ends, which lost 1 base and 8 bases, there was a span of 11 bases. Germline lookup yields CDR1 SGHDN and CDR2 FVKESK. The CDR3 DNA reads as TGTGCCAGCAGCCAAGTAGGACGGGTCGAAAAACTGTTTTTT. It encodes CASSQVGRVEKLFF.

CDR3 region: CASSPGSSGIYEQYF. In DNA form, the CDR3 reads TGTGCCAGCTCACCAGGTAGTAGCGGGATCTACGAGCAGTACTTC. The chain is built from TRBV18 and TRBJ2-7, with 8 bases lining up with TRBD2. Germline CDR1 KGHSH, CDR2 LQKENI. This CDR3 is 15 amino acids long. With V trimmed by 2 bases and J by 3 bases, 6 bases remained unmatched.

The rearrangement joins TRBV7-3 to TRBJ2-3, with TRBD2 as a possible D gene (6 bases). The V gene lost 4 bases and the J gene lost 5 bases, with 16 bases spanning the gap. This CDR3 comprises 15 residues. Germline loops: CDR1 SGHTA, CDR2 FQGTGA. The CDR3 DNA reads TGTGCCAGCAGCTCGGGGACTTTGGGTGTAGATACGCAGTATTTT. It is translated as CASSSGTLGVDTQYF.

The genes are TRBV18 and TRBJ2-5, with D uncertain. The CDR3 loop spans 14 amino acids. Germline lookup yields CDR1 KGHSH and CDR2 LQKENI. V lost 1 base, J lost 4 bases, and 10 bases lay in between. CDR3 coding DNA: TGTGCCAGCTCACCACAAATTGACGGAGAGACCCAGTACTTC. Amino acid sequence: CASSPQIDGETQYF.

The V gene is TRBV20-1, the J gene TRBJ2-7; TRBD2 aligns across 8 bases. CDR1 and CDR2 (germline): DFQATT, SNEGSKA (reference sequence). The ends lost 1 base at V and 0 bases at J; junction bases unmatched: 5. CDR3 length equals 15 residues. The CDR3 nucleotides are TGCAGTGCTAGAGTAGCGGGGCGGGACTCCTACGAGCAGTACTTC. It specifies CSARVAGRDSYEQYF.

V usage is TRBV7-9 and J usage is TRBJ2-7, with D maybe TRBD2 (6 bases). In germline, CDR1 is SEHNR, CDR2 FQNEAQ (reference sequence). The CDR3 runs to 14 residues. V dropped 3 bases and J dropped 3 bases, with 12 bases sitting between them. CDR3 protein: CASSFMGGVYEQYF. CDR3 sequence (DNA): TGTGCCAGCAGCTTTATGGGCGGGGTCTACGAGCAGTACTTC.

The chain links TRBV3-1 to TRBJ2-3, with 9 nucleotides matching TRBD2. The CDR3 runs to 18 residues. CDR1 is LGHDT, CDR2 YNNKEL, per germline (reference sequence). Losses at the gene ends were 1 base for V and 3 bases for J; bases not matched to a gene: 11. Written as DNA, the CDR3 is TGTGCCAGCAGCCAAGCCGCCTTCGCTAGCGGGATAACAGATACGCAGTATTTT. Protein product: CASSQAAFASGITDTQYF.

This sequence joins TRBV20-1 and TRBJ2-7; 7 nucleotides line up with TRBD2. With 6 bases clipped from V and 6 bases from J, the junction kept 11 bases outside the gene matches. The germline CDR1 and CDR2 sequences are DFQATT and SNEGSKA (reference sequence). The CDR3 has 13 amino acids. CDR3 DNA: TGCAGTGCCAGGGAGGGAGGCTCACTCGAGCAGTACTTC. Amino acids: CSAREGGSLEQYF.

The V and J genes are TRBV20-1 and TRBJ2-3; 10 bases are a match to TRBD2. With 1 base clipped from V and 7 bases from J, the junction kept 2 bases outside the gene matches. From germline, CDR1 is DFQATT and CDR2 SNEGSKA (reference sequence). The CDR3 is 13 amino acids. CDR3 sequence reads: CSARATSGYTQYF. CDR3 coding DNA: TGCAGTGCTAGAGCGACTAGCGGGTATACGCAGTATTTT.

This chain joins TRBV4-2 and TRBJ1-5, with 8 bases lining up with TRBD1. CDR1 is LGHNA and CDR2 is YNFKEQ in the germline V gene. This CDR3 is built from 15 residues. Trimming removed 6 bases from V and 1 base from J; junction bases left unmatched: 5. The DNA of the CDR3 is TGTGCCAGCAGACGAGACAGGGGCAGCAATCAGCCCCAGCATTTT. This codes for CASRRDRGSNQPQHF.

The rearrangement links TRBV12-5 to TRBJ1-5; D ambiguous. V was pared by 2 bases and J by 7 bases, with 6 bases between. Germline CDR1 and CDR2: LGHNT and FRNRAP. This CDR3 has 12 residues. In nucleotides, the CDR3 is TGTGCTAGTGGTTTGCCCGAGCAGCCCCAGCATTTT. This codes for CASGLPEQPQHF.

This clonotype was counted once. The rearrangement uses TRBV6-1 and TRBJ2-5; D may be TRBD2 (5 bases). V lost 1 base, J lost 2 bases, and 8 bases lay in between. The CDR3 extends over 14 amino acids. CDR1 and CDR2 (germline): MNHNS, SASEGT. The DNA of the CDR3 is TGTGCCAGCAGTGAAGGGACTGCACAAGAGACCCAGTACTTC. As protein: CASSEGTAQETQYF.

This chain connects TRBV18 to TRBJ2-7, with TRBD2 identical over 11 bases. Germline V gives CDR1 KGHSH, CDR2 LQKENI. There are 18 residues in the CDR3. V lost 3 bases, J lost 2 bases, and 12 bases stayed unmatched. The CDR3 sequence is CASSPSLPGLADPYEQYF. The CDR3 bases are TGTGCCAGCTCACCTTCCCTCCCGGGACTAGCGGACCCCTACGAGCAGTACTTC.

The rearrangement joins TRBV6-6 to TRBJ1-2, with 8 nucleotides matching TRBD1. V trimming: 7 bases; J trimming: 8 bases; junction bases outside the gene matches: 12. Germline CDR1 reads MNHNY; CDR2 reads SVGAGI (reference sequence). The CDR3 runs 14 residues. The CDR3 DNA reads as TGTGCCAGCATTAATCCGACAGGGGCGGAGGGCTACACCTTC. Protein sequence: CASINPTGAEGYTF.

V is TRBV12-3 or TRBV12-4 and J is TRBJ1-3; weak D call: TRBD1 (6 bases). The CDR3 spans 15 residues. Trimming pared 6 bases from V and 2 bases from J, leaving 14 bases between. Here the CDR3 reads CASSPAGTPGNTIYF. The CDR3 coding sequence is TGTGCCAGCAGCCCCGCCGGGACACCTGGAAACACCATATATTTT.

The chain recombines TRBV9 with TRBJ1-2; D ambiguous. V was shortened by 0 bases and J by 9 bases, with 6 bases between the two germline ends. Germline lookup yields CDR1 SGDLS and CDR2 YYNGEE. This CDR3 is 11 amino acids long. CDR3 sequence: CASSVVGSYTF. The CDR3, as DNA: TGTGCCAGCAGCGTAGTAGGGAGCTACACCTTC.

This chain uses TRBV24-1 with TRBJ2-5, with D unresolved. The germline gives CDR1 KGHDR, CDR2 SFDVKD. The CDR3 is made up of 14 amino acids. V gave up 8 bases and J gave up 5 bases, with 17 bases separating them. The CDR3 region has the DNA TGTGCCACCAAAGGGCACGGGCCTATGGAGACCCAGTACTTC. Protein: CATKGHGPMETQYF.

The table lists this clonotype with a count of one. V is TRBV24-1 and J is TRBJ2-2; D might be TRBD1 (6 bases). This CDR3 region has 15 residues. V dropped 4 bases and J dropped 0 bases, with 8 bases sitting between them. The germline V gene has CDR1 KGHDR and CDR2 SFDVKD. The CDR3 nucleotides read TGTGCCACCAGTGACAGGGACACGAACACCGGGGAGCTGTTTTTT. It encodes CATSDRDTNTGELFF.

V usage is TRBV5-4 and J usage is TRBJ1-1; TRBD1 is a possible D gene (6 bases). The length of the CDR3 is 13 residues. V was clipped by 3 bases and J by 6 bases, with 12 bases between them. Germline CDR1 SGHNT, CDR2 YYREEE (reference sequence). CDR3 region: CASSSPGAPEAFF. In DNA form, the CDR3 reads TGTGCCAGCAGCTCTCCAGGGGCCCCTGAAGCTTTCTTT.

The V gene is TRBV5-4, the J gene TRBJ2-5, with TRBD1 identical over 9 bases. CDR3 length equals 16 residues. The junction had 8 bases not matched to a gene; V was cut back by 4 bases and J by 1 base. The germline V gene encodes CDR1 SGHNT and CDR2 YYREEE (reference sequence). CDR3 sequence (DNA): TGTGCCAGCAGCCTCACGGGACAGGGACTCCAAGAGACCCAGTACTTC. It translates to CASSLTGQGLQETQYF.